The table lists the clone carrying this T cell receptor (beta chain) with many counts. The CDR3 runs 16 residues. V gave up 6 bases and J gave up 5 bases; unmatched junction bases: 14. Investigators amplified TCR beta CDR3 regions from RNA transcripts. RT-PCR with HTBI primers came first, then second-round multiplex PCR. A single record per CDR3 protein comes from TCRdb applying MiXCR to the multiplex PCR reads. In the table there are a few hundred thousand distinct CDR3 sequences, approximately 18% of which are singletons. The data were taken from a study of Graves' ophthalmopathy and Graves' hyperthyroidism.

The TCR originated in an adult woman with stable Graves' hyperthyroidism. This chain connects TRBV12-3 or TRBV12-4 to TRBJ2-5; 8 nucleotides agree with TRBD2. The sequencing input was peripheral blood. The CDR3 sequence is CASSPRDVGRDETQYF. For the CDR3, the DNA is TGTGCCAGCAGCCCCCGGGACGTCGGGAGGGATGAGACCCAGTACTTC.